This entry concerns a single T cell receptor (beta chain). Its antigen is still unknown. These data belong to a study of CD8 T cells in Susac syndrome. Study observations and caveats: It was acknowledged in the study that the number of individuals who were included in its TCR sequencing and HLA analysis was relatively small.

From blood CD8+ and CD4+ T cells, TCR beta sequences were generated. The multiple sclerosis controls were treatment-naive patients affected by stable or active relapsing-remitting disease. Random hexamers primed reverse transcription of about 0.5 to 1 ug RNA. An immunoSEQ multiplex PCR amplified TCR beta CDR3 over 54 Vbeta and 13 Jbeta. TCRdb passed the immunoSEQ multiplex PCR reads through MiXCR, listing each CDR3 protein once. The sample shows tens of thousands of distinct CDR3 sequences, around nine tenths of them seen only once. CDR3 length: 18 residues. The V gene's germline CDR1 is MNHEY and CDR2 SVGEGT. After removal of 4 bases from V and 0 bases from J, the junction contained 12 bases not matched to a gene.

Sequenced sample: CD8+ T cells from PBMCs. This chain connects TRBV6-2 or TRBV6-3 to TRBJ1-5, with 7 bases that match TRBD1. This sequence was found in a human donor with multiple sclerosis. CDR3 sequence: CASSFLPRDSYSNQPQHF. The CDR3 region has the DNA TGTGCCAGCAGTTTTCTACCGAGGGACAGCTATAGCAATCAGCCCCAGCATTTT.